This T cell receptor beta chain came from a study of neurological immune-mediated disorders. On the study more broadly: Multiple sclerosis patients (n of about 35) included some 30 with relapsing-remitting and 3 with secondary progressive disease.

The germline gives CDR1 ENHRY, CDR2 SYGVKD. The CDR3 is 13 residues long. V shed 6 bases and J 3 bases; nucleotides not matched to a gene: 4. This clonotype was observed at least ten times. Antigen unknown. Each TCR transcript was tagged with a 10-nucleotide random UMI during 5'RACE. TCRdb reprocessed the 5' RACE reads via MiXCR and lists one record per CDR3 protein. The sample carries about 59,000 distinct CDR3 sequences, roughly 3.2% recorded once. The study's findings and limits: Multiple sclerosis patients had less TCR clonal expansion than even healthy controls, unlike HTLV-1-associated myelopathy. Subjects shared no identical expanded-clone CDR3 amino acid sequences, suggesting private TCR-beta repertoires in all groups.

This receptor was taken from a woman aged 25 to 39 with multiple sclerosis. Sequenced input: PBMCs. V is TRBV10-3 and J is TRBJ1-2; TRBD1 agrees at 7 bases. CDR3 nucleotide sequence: TGTGCCATCAGCCTCGACAGGGACTATGGCTACACCTTC. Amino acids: CAISLDRDYGYTF.